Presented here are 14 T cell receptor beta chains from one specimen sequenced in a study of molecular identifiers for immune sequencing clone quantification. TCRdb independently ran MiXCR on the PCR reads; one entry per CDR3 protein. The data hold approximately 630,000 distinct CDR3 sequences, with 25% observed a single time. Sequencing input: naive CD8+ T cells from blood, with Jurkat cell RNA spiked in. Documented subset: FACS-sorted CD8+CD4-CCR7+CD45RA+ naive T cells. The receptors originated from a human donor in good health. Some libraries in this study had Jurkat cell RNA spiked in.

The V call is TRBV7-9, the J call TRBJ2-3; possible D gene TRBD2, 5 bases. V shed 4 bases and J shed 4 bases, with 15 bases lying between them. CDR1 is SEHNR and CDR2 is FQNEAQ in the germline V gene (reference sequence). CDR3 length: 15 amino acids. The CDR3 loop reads CASSYPGKTADTQYF. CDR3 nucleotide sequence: TGTGCCAGCAGCTATCCCGGGAAAACTGCAGATACGCAGTATTTT. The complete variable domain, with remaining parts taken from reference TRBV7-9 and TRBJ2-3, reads DTGVSQNPRHKITKRGQNVTFRCDPISEHNRLYWYRQTLGQGPEFLTYFQNEAQLEKSRLLSDRFSAERPKGSFSTLEIQRTEQGDSAMYLCASSYPGKTADTQYFGPGTRLTVL.

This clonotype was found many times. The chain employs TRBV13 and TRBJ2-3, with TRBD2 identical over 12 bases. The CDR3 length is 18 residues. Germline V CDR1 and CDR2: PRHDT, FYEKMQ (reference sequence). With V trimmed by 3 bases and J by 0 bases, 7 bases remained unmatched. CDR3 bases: TGTGCCAGCAGCTTCTCGCTAGCGGGGGGGACTAGCACAGATACGCAGTATTTT. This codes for CASSFSLAGGTSTDTQYF.

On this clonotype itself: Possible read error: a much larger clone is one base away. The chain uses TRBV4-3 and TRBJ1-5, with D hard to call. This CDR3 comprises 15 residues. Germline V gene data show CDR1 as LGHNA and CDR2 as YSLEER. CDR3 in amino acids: CASSQDLYSDQPQHF. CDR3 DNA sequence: TGCGCCAGCAGCCAAGATCTGTATAGCGATCAGCCCCAGCATTTT.

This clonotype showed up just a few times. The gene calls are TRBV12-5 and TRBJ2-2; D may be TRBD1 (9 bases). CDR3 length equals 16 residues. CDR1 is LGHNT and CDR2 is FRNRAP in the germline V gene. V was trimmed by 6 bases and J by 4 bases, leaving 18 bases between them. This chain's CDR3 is CASGPGGTGPTGELFF. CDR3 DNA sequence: TGTGCTAGTGGCCCGGGGGGGACAGGGCCCACCGGGGAGCTGTTTTTT.

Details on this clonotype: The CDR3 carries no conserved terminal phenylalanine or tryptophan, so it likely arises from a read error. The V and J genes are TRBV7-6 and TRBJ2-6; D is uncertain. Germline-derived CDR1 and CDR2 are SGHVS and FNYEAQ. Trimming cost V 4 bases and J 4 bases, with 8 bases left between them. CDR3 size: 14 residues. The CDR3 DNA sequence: TGTGCCAGCAGCTCGGTATCCGGGGCCAACGTCCTGACTTCC. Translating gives CASSSVSGANVLTS.

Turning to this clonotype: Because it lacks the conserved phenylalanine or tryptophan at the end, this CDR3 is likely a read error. CDR3 loop: CASSLRTGFYEQYL. Written as DNA, the CDR3 is TGTGCCAGCAGCTTACGGACAGGGTTCTACGAGCAGTACCTC. The chain couples TRBV5-3 to TRBJ2-7, with TRBD1 matching over 8 bases. TRBV5-3 qualifies as an ORF whose function is uncertain. This CDR3 contains 14 residues.

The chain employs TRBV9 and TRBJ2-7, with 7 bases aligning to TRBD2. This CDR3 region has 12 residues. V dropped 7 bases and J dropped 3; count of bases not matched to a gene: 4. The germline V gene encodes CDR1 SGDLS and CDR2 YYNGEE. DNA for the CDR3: TGTGCCAGCGGGGGGGACGGCTACGAGCAGTACTTC. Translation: CASGGDGYEQYF.

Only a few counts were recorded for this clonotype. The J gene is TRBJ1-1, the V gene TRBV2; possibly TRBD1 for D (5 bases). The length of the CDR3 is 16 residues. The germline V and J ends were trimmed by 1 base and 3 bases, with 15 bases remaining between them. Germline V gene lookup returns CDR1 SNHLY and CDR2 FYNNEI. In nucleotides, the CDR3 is TGTGCCAGCAGTGAAGGTGGAGCCGCGGGGGACACTGAAGCTTTCTTT. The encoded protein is CASSEGGAAGDTEAFF.

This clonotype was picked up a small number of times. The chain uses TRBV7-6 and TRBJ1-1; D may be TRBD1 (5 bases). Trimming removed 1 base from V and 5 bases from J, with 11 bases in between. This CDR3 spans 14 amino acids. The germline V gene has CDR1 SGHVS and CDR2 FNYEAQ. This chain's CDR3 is CASSLESGRTEAFF. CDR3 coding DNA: TGTGCCAGCAGCTTAGAGTCAGGGAGGACTGAAGCTTTCTTT. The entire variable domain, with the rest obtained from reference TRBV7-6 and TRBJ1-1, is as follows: GAGVSQSPRYKVTKRGQDVALRCDPISGHVSLYWYRQALGQGPEFLTYFNYEAQQDKSGLPNDRFSAERPEGSISTLTIQRTEQRDSAMYRCASSLESGRTEAFFGQGTRLTVV.

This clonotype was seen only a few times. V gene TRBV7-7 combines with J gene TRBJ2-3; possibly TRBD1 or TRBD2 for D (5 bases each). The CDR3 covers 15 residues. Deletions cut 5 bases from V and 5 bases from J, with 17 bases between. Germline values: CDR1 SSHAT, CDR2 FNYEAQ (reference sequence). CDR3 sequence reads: CASSPGTSRGDTQYF. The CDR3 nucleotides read TGTGCCAGCAGCCCTGGGACCTCTCGAGGAGATACGCAGTATTTT.

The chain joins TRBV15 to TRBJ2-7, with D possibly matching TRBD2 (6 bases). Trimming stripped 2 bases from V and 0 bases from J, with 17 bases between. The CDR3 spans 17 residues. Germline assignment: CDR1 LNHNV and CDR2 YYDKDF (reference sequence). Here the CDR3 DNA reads TGTGCCACCAGCAGACGTGGGGTCGCGGGGAACTCCTACGAGCAGTACTTC. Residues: CATSRRGVAGNSYEQYF.

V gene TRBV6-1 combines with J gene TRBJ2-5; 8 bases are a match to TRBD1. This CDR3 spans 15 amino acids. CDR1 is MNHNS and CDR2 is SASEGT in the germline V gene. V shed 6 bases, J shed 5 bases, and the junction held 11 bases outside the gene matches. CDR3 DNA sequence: TGTGCCAGCAGGATCGATACAGGGGGACCGGAGACCCAGTACTTC. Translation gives CASRIDTGGPETQYF.

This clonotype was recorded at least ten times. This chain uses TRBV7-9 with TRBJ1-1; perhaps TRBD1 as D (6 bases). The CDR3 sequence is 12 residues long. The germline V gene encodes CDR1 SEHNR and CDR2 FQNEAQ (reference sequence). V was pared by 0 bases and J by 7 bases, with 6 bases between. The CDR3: CASSLAGGEAFF. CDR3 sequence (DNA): TGTGCCAGCAGCTTAGCAGGGGGTGAAGCTTTCTTT.

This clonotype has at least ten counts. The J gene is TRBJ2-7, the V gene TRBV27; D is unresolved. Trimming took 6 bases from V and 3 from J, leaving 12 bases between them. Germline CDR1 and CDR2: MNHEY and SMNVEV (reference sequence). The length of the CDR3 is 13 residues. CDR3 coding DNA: TGTGCCAGCAGGGGCCTTGGATTCTACGAGCAGTACTTC. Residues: CASRGLGFYEQYF.